This TCR beta chain was sequenced during a study of blood T cell repertoires in COVID-19. The data were produced by immunoSEQ multiplex PCR, yet TCRdb's version contains in-frame clones alone and is incomplete. The sample records approximately 440,000 clones, roughly 90% being singletons. CDR3 length equals 16 residues. Germline CDR1 is MNHEY and CDR2 is SMNVEV (reference sequence). V was shortened by 5 bases and J by 5 bases, with 22 bases between the two germline ends. The sample comprised PBMCs or T cells enriched from blood (not recorded which). This clonotype was sampled from a woman aged 18-35 years who had recovered from COVID-19. The chain joins TRBV27 to TRBJ2-7; D unclear. Written as DNA, the CDR3 is TGTGCCAGCAGTCCTGACCCGTCACCCATGGCGGACGAGCAGTACTTC. Residues: CASSPDPSPMADEQYF.